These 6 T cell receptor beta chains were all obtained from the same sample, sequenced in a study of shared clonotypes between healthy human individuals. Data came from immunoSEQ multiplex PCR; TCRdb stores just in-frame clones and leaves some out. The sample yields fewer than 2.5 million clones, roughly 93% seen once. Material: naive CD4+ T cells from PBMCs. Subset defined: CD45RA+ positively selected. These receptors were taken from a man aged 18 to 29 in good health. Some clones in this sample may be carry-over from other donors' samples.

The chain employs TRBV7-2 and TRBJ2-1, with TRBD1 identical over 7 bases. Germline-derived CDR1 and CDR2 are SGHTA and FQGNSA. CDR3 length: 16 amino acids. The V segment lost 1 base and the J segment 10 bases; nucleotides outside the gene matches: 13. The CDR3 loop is CASSLEGPTGVGEQFF. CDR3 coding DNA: TGTGCCAGCAGCTTAGAGGGGCCAACAGGGGTGGGAGAGCAGTTCTTC.

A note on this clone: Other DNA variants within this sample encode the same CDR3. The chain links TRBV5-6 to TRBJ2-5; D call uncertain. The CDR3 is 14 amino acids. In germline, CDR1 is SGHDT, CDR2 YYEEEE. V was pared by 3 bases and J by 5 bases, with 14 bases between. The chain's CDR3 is CASSSSLGSETQYF. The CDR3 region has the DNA TGTGCCAGCAGCTCGAGCCTTGGTAGTGAGACCCAGTACTTC. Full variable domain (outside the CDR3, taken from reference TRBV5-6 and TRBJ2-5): DAGVTQSPTHLIKTRGQQVTLRCSPKSGHDTVSWYQQALGQGPQFIFQYYEEEERQRGNFPDRFSGHQFPNYSSELNVNALLLGDSALYLCASSSSLGSETQYFGPGTRLLVL.

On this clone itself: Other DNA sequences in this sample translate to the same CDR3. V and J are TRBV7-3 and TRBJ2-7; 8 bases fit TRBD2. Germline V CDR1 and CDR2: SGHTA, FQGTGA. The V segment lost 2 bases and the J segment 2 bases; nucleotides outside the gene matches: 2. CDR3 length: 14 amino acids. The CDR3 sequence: CASSLAGGPYEQYF. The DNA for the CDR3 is TGTGCCAGCAGCTTAGCGGGAGGACCCTACGAGCAGTACTTC.

CDR3 residues: CASRPEGLADTQYF. CDR3 in DNA: TGTGCCAGTAGACCCGAAGGATTGGCAGATACGCAGTATTTT. The chain recombines TRBV19 with TRBJ2-3; D gene unclear. Germline CDR1 LNHDA, CDR2 SQIVND (reference sequence). The V and J ends lost 6 bases and 4 bases respectively, with 14 bases between them. The CDR3 extends over 14 amino acids.

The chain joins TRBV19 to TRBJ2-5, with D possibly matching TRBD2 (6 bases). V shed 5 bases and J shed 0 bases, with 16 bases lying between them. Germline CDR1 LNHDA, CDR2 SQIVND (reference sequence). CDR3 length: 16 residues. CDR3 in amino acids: CASSPRGGTYQETQYF. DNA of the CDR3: TGTGCCAGTAGTCCCCGAGGAGGGACGTACCAAGAGACCCAGTACTTC.

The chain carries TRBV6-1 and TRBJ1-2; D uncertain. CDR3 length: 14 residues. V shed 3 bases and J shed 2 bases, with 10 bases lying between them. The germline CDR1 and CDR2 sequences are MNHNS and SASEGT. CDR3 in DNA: TGTGCCAGCAGTGATCGGCCAGGCAACTATGGCTACACCTTC. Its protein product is CASSDRPGNYGYTF.